The next 3 T cell receptor beta chains were all read from a single sample in a study of CD8 T cells in Susac syndrome (dated by TCRdb to the late 2010s). The library relied on the immunoSEQ multiplex PCR assay. RNA was extracted using the RNeasy kit, and roughly 0.45 to 1 ug of the RNA was reverse transcribed with random hexamers. The raw public reads went through TCRdb reprocessing: fastp at Q25, MiXCR clone calling, in-frame beta chains kept. Here each entry gathers all rows of one CDR3 protein and keeps the most common genes and DNA. A total of about 130,000 distinct CDR3 sequences appear in this sample, roughly 94% of them only once. Around 0.12% of the sample is held by the ten biggest clonotypes. Sequenced material: CD4+ T cells from PBMCs. These receptors were obtained from a human donor with multiple sclerosis.

CDR3 DNA: TGCGCCAGCAGCTCGGACGGGATAAGACGTGAAGCTTTCTTT. This gives the protein CASSSDGIRREAFF. The chain couples TRBV5-1 to TRBJ1-1; D is ambiguous. CDR3 length equals 14 residues. CDR1 is SGHRS and CDR2 is YFSETQ in the germline V gene. V was shortened by 3 bases and J by 7 bases, with 16 bases between the two germline ends.

This clonotype was seen only once. The chain recombines TRBV29-1 with TRBJ1-2, with D possibly being TRBD1 (6 bases). This CDR3 comprises 14 residues. The V gene lost 6 bases and the J gene lost 6 bases, with 20 bases spanning the gap. CDR1 and CDR2 from the germline V gene are SQVTM and ANQGSEA. The chain's CDR3 is CSVSGGGQPNGYTF. The DNA for the CDR3 is TGCAGCGTCAGTGGGGGGGGACAACCAAATGGCTACACCTTC.

This chain links TRBV18 with TRBJ2-7; 9 nucleotides line up with TRBD1. V gave up 3 bases and J gave up 7 bases; unmatched junction bases: 13. The CDR3 extends over 16 amino acids. From germline, CDR1 is KGHSH and CDR2 LQKENI. The CDR3 protein is CASSPSGTGSPVEQYF. DNA of the CDR3: TGTGCCAGCTCACCCTCCGGGACAGGGTCCCCCGTGGAGCAGTACTTC.